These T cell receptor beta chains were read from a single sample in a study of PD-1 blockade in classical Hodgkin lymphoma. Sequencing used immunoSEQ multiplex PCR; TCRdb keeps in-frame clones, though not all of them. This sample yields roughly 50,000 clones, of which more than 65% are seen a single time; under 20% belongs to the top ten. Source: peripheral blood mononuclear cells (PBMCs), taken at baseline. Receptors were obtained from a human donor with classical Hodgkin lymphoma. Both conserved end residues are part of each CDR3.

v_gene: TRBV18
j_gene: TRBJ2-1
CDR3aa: CASSPSGTLTNEQFF

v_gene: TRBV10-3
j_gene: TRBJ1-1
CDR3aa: CAISGRGNTEAFF

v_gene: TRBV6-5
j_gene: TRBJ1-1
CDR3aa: CASSYSMQTAEAFF

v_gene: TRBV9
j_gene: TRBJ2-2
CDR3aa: CASSVGVIPDGELFF

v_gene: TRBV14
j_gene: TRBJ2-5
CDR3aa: CASSQGERVTQYF

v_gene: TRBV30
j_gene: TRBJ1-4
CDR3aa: CAWSPQGLSEKLFF

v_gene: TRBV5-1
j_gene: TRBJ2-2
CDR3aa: CASSRSGLVHSTGELFF

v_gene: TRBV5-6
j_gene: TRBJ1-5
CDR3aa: CASSFRGTGGFNQPQHF

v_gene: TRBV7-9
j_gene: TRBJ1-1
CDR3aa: CASSLISEAFF

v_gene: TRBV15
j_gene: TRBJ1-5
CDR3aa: CATSRDHSGQGAPRGNQPQHF

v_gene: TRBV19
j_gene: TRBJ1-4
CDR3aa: CASSSPKLAVREKLFF

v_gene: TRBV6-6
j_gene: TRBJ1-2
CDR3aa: CASSFPGHGYTF

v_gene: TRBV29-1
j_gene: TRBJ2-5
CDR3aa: CSYRGETQYF

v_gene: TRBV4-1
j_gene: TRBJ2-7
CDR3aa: CASSSLAGETYEQYF

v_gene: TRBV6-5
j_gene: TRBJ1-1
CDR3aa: CASSYSMRSTEAFF

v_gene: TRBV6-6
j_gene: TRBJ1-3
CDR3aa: CASSYGGQSGNTIYF

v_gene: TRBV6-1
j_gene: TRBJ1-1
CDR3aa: CCTGPLLNTEAFF

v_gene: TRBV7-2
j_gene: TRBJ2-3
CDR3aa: CASSQTSGSTDTQYF

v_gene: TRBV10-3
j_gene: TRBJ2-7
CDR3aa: CAIRPQGSYEQYF

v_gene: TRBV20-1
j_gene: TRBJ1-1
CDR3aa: CSARGREQAFF

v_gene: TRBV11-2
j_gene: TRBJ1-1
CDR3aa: CASSEGRLMNTEAFF

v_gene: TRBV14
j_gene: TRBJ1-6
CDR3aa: CASSHRSGIKDSPLHF

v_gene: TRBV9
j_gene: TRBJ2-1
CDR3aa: CASSVVSGNDNEQFF

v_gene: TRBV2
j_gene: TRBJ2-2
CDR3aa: CASRGTAATGELFF

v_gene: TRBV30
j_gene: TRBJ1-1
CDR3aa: CAWSVHGNTEAFF

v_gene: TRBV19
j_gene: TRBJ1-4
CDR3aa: CASSTNRNEKLFF

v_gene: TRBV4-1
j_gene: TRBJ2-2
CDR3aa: CASSQLAGNTGELFF

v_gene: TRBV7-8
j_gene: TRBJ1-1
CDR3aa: CASRVRGFKNTEAFF

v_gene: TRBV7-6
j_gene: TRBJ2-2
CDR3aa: CASSSFLAGEAGGELFF

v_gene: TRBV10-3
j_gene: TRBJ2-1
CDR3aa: CAISERASGGSYNEQFF

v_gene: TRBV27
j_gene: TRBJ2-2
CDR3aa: CASSSRIFSGELFF

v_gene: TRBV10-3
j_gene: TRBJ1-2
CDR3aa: CAISETGIYGYTF

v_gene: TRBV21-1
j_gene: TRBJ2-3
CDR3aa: CASSVHPFRTRDTQYF

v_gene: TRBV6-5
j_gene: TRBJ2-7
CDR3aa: CASSYLPSRDSYEQYF

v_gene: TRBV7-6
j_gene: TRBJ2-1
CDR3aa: CASSLLAFYNEQFF

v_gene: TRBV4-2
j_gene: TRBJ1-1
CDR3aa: CASSQYGAANTEAFF

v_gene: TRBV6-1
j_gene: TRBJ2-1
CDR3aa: CASSNSGGEYNEQFF

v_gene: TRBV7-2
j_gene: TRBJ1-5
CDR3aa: CASSLAWAVPQHF

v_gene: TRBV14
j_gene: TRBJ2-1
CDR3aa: CASSQDEGPSNEQFF

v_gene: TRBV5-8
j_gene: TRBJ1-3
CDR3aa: CASSPSWGQALGNTIYF

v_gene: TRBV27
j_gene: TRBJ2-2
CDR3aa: CASSPGTSPGELFF

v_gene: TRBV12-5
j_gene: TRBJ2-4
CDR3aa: CASGLGTSVSRAKNIQYF